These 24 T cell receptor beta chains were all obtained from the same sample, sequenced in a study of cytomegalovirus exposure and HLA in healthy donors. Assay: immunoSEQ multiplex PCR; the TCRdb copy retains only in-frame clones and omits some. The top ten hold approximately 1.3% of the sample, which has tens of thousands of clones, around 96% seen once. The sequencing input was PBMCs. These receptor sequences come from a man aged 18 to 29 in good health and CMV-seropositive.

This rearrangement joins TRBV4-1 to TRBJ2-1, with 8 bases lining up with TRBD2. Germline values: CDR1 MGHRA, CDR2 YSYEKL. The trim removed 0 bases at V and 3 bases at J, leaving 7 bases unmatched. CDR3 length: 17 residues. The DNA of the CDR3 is TGCGCCAGCAGCCAAGATCCGGGGGGGATGCGCTACAATGAGCAGTTCTTC. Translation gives CASSQDPGGMRYNEQFF.

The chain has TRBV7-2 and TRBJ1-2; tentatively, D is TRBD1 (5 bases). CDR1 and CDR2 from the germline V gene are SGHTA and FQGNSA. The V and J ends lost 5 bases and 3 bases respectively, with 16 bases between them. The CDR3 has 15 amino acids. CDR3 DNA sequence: TGTGCCAGCAGCCCAAGGGGAGGTTGGGACTATGGCTACACCTTC. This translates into CASSPRGGWDYGYTF.

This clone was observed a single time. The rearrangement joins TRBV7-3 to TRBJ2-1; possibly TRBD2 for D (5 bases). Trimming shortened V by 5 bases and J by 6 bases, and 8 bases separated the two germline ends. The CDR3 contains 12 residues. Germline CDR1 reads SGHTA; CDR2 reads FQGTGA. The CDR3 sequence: CASSPSGNEQFF. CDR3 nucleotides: TGTGCCAGCAGCCCGAGCGGCAATGAGCAGTTCTTC.

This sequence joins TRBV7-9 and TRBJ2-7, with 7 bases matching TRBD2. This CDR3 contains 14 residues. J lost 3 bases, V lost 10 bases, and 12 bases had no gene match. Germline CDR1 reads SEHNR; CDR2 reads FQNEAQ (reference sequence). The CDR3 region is CAITPSGKGYEQYF. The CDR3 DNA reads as TGTGCCATAACCCCTAGCGGAAAGGGCTACGAGCAGTACTTC. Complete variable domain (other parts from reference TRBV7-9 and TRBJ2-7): DTGVSQNPRHKITKRGQNVTFRCDPISEHNRLYWYRQTLGQGPEFLTYFQNEAQLEKSRLLSDRFSAERPKGSFSTLEIQRTEQGDSAMYLCAITPSGKGYEQYFGPGTRLTVT.

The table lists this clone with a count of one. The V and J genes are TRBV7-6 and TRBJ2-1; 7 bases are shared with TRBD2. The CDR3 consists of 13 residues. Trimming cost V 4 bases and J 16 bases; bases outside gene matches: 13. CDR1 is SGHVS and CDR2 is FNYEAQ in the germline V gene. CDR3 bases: TGTGCCAGCAGCTCAAGGGTTCCGGGACTACCTTTCTTC. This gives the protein CASSSRVPGLPFF. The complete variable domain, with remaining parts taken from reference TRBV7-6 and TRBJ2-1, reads GAGVSQSPRYKVTKRGQDVALRCDPISGHVSLYWYRQALGQGPEFLTYFNYEAQQDKSGLPNDRFSAERPEGSISTLTIQRTEQRDSAMYRCASSSRVPGLPFFGPGTRLTVL.

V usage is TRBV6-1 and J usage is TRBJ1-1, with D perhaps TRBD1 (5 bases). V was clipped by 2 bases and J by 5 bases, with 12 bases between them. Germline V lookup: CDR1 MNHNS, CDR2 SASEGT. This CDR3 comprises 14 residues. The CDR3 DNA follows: TGTGCCAGCAGTGAACCCTGGGGGGGGACTGAAGCTTTCTTT. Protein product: CASSEPWGGTEAFF.

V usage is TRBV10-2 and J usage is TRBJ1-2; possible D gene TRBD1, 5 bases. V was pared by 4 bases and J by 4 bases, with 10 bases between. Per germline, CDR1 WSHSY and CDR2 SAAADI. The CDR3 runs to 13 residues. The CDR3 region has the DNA TGCGCCAGCAGTGGATTGCAGGGCTATGGCTACACCTTC. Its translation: CASSGLQGYGYTF.

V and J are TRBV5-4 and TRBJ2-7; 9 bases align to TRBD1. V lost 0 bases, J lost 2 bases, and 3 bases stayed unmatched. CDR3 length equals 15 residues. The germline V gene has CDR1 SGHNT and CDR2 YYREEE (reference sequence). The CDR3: CASSLGRDRAYEQYF. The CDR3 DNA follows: TGTGCCAGCAGCTTGGGAAGGGACAGGGCCTACGAGCAGTACTTC.

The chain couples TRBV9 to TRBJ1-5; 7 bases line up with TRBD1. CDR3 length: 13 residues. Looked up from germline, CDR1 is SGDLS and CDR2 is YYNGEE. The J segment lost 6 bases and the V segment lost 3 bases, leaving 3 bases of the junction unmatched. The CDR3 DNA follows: TGTGCCAGCAGCGCGACAGGGACTCAGCCCCAGCATTTT. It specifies CASSATGTQPQHF.

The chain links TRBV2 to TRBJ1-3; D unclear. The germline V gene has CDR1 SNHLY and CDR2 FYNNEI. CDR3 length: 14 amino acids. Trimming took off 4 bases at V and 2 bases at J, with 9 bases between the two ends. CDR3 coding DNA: TGTGCCAGCAGTGGGAGAGGGACTGGAAACACCATATATTTT. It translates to CASSGRGTGNTIYF.

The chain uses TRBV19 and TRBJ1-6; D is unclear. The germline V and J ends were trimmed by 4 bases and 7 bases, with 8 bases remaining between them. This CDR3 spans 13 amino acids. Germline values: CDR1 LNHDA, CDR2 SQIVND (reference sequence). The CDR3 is CASSRAGNSPLHF. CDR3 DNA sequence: TGTGCCAGTAGTAGGGCTGGGAATTCACCCCTCCACTTT.

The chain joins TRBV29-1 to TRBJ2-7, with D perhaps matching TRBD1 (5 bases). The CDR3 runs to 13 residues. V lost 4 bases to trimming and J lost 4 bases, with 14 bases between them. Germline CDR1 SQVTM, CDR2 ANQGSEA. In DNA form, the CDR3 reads TGCAGCGTTGTCTTGACAGAGCCTTACGAGCAGTACTTC. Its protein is CSVVLTEPYEQYF.

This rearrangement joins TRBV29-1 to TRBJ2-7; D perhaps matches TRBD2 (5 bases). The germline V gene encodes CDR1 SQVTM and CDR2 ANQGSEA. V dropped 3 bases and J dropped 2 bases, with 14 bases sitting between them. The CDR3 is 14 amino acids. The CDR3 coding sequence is TGCAGCGTTGACGGCGGGCGCCTTCCCTACGAGCAGTACTTC. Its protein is CSVDGGRLPYEQYF.

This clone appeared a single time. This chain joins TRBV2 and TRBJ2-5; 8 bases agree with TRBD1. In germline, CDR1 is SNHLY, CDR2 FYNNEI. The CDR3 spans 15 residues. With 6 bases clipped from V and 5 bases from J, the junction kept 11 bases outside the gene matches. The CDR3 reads CASRKTGVVGETQYF. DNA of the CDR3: TGTGCCAGCAGAAAGACAGGGGTGGTGGGGGAGACCCAGTACTTC. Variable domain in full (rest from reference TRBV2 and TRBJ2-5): EPEVTQTPSHQVTQMGQEVILRCVPISNHLYFYWYRQILGQKVEFLVSFYNNEISEKSEIFDDQFSVERPDGSNFTLKIRSTKLEDSAMYFCASRKTGVVGETQYFGPGTRLLVL.

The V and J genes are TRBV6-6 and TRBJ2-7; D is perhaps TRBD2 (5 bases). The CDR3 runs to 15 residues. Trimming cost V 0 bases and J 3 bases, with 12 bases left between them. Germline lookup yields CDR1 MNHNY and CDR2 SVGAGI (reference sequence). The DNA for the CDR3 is TGTGCCAGCAGTTACTCCCCCGGGAACCACTACGAGCAGTACTTC. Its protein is CASSYSPGNHYEQYF.

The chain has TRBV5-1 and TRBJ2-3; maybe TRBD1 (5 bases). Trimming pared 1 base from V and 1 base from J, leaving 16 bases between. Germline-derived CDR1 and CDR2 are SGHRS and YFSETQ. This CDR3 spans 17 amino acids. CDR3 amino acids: CASSLNGADRGTDTQYF. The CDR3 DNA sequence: TGCGCCAGCAGCTTGAATGGGGCGGATAGGGGCACAGATACGCAGTATTTT.

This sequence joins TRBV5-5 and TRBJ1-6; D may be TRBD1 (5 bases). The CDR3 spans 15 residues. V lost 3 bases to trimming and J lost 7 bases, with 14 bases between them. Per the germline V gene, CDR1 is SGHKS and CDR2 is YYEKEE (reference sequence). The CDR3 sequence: CASSWTRQGNSPLHF. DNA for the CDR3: TGTGCCAGCAGCTGGACCCGGCAGGGCAATTCACCCCTCCACTTT. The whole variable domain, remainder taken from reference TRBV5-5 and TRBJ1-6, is DAGVTQSPTHLIKTRGQQVTLRCSPISGHKSVSWYQQVLGQGPQFIFQYYEKEERGRGNFPDRFSARQFPNYSSELNVNALLLGDSALYLCASSWTRQGNSPLHFGNGTRLTVT.

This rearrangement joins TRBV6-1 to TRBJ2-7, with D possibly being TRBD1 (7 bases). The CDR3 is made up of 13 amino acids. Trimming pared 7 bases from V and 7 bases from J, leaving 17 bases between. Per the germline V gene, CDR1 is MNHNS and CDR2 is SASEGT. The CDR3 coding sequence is TGTGCCAGCATATCAGGACAGGCGGGGGAGCAGTACTTC. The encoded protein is CASISGQAGEQYF.

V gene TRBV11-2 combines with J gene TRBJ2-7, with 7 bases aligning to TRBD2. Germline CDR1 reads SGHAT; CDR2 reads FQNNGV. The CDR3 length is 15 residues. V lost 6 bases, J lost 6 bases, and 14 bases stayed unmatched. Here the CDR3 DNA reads TGTGCCAGCAGTCCTCCCGGACTAGGACCGGGCGAGCAGTACTTC. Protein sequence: CASSPPGLGPGEQYF.

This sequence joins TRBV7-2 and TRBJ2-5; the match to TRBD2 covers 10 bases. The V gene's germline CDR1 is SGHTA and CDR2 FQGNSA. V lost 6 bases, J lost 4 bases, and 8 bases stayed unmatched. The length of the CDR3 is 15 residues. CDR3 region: CASSPQRGGGETQYF. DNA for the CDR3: TGTGCCAGCAGTCCGCAGCGGGGGGGCGGAGAGACCCAGTACTTC.

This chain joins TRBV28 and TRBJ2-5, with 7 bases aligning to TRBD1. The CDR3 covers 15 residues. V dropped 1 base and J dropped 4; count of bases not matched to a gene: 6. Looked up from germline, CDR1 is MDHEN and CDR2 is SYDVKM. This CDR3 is CASSLLAAGGETQYF. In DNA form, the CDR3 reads TGTGCCAGCAGTTTATTGGCGGCAGGGGGAGAGACCCAGTACTTC.

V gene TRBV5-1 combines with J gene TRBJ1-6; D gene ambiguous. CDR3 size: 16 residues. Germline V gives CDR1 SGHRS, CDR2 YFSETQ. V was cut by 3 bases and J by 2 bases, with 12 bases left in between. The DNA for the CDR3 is TGCGCCAGCAGCTGGACCGGGGAGACCTATAATTCACCCCTCCACTTT. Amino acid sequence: CASSWTGETYNSPLHF. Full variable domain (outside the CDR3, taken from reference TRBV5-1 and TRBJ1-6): KAGVTQTPRYLIKTRGQQVTLSCSPISGHRSVSWYQQTPGQGLQFLFEYFSETQRNKGNFPGRFSGRQFSNSRSEMNVSTLELGDSALYLCASSWTGETYNSPLHFGNGTRLTVT.

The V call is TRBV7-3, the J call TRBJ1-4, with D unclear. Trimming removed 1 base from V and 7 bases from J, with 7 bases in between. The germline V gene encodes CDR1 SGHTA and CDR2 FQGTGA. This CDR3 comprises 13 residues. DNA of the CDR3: TGTGCCAGCAGCTTAAGTTTCGGTGAAAAACTGTTTTTT. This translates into CASSLSFGEKLFF.

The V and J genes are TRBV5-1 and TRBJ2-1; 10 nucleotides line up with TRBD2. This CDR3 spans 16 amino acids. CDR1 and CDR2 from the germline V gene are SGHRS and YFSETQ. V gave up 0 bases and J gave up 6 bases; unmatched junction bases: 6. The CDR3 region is CASSLATSGAVNEQFF. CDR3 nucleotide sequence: TGCGCCAGCAGCTTGGCCACTAGCGGGGCGGTCAATGAGCAGTTCTTC. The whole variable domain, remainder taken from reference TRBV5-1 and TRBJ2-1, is KAGVTQTPRYLIKTRGQQVTLSCSPISGHRSVSWYQQTPGQGLQFLFEYFSETQRNKGNFPGRFSGRQFSNSRSEMNVSTLELGDSALYLCASSLATSGAVNEQFFGPGTRLTVL.